This TCR beta chain was sequenced in a study of T cell repertoires in cytomegalovirus infection. Overall study context: From public TCR beta signatures came an indication of both CMV infection and matching HLA type. Regarding the study as a whole: Based on cumulative public TCR beta family frequency, carriers of CMV plus the relevant HLA were identified. In two of eight donors, the top clonotype was HLA-C-restricted CMV-specific.

CDR1 MGHDK and CDR2 SYGVNS come from the germline V gene. Trimming took 6 bases from V and 3 from J, leaving 11 bases between them. The CDR3 has 14 residues. TCRdb re-analysed the reads in MiXCR, keeping a single row per CDR3 protein. The table includes approximately 550,000 distinct CDR3 sequences, approximately 15% detected once. This clonotype was recorded a few times. Its antigen is not identified. The TCR originated in a human donor in good health (CMV status not recorded). Some clones in this sample may be carry-over from other donors' samples. The sequenced sample was CD8+ T cells from PBMCs. The chain links TRBV25-1 to TRBJ1-4; D possibly corresponds to TRBD1 (5 bases). This CDR3 reads CASRGDGSNEKLFF. The CDR3 region has the DNA TGTGCCAGCAGAGGGGACGGATCTAATGAAAAACTGTTTTTT. Supplemented by reference TRBV25-1 and TRBJ1-4, the full variable domain reads EADIYQTPRYLVIGTGKKITLECSQTMGHDKMYWYQQDPGMELHLIHYSYGVNSTEKGDLSSESTVSRIRTEHFPLTLESARPSHTSQYLCASRGDGSNEKLFFGSGTQLSVL.